This TCR beta chain was sequenced during a study of T-cell reconstitution after alpha-beta-depleted transplantation in children. Preparation of the TCRbeta library involved a method that used unique molecular identifiers. TCRdb redid the calling of the PCR reads with MiXCR, one entry per CDR3 protein. This repertoire shows nearly 350,000 distinct CDR3 sequences, around 15% found once; its top ten account for 35% to 50%. This CDR3 comprises 14 residues. Germline V lookup: CDR1 ENHRY, CDR2 SYGVKD. This clonotype came up many times. This sample comprised PBMCs, mostly from graft donor cells, obtained 360 days after TCRalphabeta/CD19-depleted stem cell transplant. The clonotype comes from a male patient under 10 years old who had a stem cell transplant for acute lymphoblastic leukemia, so the T cells may come from the graft donor. The V call is TRBV10-3, the J call TRBJ2-2; D gene unclear. DNA of the CDR3: TGTGCTCTCGCGGCAGCCGCGAACACCGGGGAGCTGTTTTTT. Translating it yields CALAAAANTGELFF.